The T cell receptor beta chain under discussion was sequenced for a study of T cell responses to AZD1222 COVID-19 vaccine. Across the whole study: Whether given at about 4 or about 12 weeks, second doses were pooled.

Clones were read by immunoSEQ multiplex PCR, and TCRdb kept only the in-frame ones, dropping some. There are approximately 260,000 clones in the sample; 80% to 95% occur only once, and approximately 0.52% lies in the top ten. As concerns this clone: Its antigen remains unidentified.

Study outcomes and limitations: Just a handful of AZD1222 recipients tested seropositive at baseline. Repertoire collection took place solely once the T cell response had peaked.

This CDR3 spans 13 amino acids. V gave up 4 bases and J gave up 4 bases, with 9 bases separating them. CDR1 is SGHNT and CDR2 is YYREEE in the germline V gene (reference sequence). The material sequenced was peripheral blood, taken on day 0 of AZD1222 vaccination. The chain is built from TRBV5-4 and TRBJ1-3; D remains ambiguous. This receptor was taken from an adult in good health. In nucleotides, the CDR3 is TGTGCCAGCAGCCCCGAGAGGGGAAACACCATATATTTT. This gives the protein CASSPERGNTIYF.